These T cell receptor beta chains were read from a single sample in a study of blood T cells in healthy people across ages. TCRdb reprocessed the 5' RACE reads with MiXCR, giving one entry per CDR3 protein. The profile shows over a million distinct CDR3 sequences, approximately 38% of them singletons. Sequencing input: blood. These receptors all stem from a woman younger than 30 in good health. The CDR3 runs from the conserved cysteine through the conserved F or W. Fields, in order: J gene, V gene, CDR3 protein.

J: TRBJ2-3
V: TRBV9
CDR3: CASSVSSGGAMDTQYF

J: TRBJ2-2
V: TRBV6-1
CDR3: CASIPLAGGHSNTGELFF

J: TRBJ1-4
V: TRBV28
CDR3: CASSLGVSATNEKLFF

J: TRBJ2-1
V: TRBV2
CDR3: CASSPPGKREQFF

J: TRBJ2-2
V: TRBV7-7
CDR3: CASSLSGQLGRNTGELFF

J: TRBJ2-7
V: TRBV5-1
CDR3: CASSFETGGPYEQYF

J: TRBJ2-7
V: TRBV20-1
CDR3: CSAPLWGRMSPEQYF

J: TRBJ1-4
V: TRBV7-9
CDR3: CASSRLRAGVDEKLFF

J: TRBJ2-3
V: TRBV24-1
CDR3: CATSDSTPDTQYF

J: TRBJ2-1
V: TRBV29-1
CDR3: CSVDRDTSSYNEQFF

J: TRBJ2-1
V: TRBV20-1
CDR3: CSAASGTGAPGEQFF

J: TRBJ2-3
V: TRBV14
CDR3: CASSRQTGSTDTQYF

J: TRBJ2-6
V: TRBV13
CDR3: CASSPHRDTVLRSGANVLTF

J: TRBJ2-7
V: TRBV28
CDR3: CASWDRRDDEQYF

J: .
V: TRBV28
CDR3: CASCRRAGPPYEQYF

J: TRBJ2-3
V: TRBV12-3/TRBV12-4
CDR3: CASSHQTGAYRDTQYF

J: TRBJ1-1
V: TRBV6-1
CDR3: CASGGRSDRNTEAFF

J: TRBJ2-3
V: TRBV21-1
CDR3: CARSKGGPSTDTQYF

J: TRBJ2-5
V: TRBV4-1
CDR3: CASSQETGQAGTQYF

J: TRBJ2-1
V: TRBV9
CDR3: CASSPGRTGAPGTYNEQFF

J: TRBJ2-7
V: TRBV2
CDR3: CASSLTSGVTPYEQYF

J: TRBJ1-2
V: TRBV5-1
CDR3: CASSMGLDGGYTF

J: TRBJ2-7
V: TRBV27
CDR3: CASSFSSGVPGYEQYF

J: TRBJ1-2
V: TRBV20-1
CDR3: CSARDRGLNYGYTF